The clone carrying this T cell receptor beta chain was recorded a few times. Profiling relied on immunoSEQ multiplex PCR, and the TCRdb table lists in-frame clones only, not all of them. The table shows approximately 210,000 clones, with roughly 80% occurring only once. The ends lost 3 bases at V and 6 bases at J; junction bases unmatched: 7. CDR1 LGHNA and CDR2 YNFKEQ come from the germline V gene. CDR3 length: 16 residues. This record belongs to a study of blood T cell repertoires in COVID-19. About the study: Material from acute and convalescent COVID-19 was sourced from the United States, Italy and Spain.

This TCR was sampled from a human donor in a cohort sampled during active COVID-19. The specimen was peripheral blood. The chain combines TRBV4-2 with TRBJ2-1; 11 positions agree with TRBD2. In DNA, the CDR3 is TGTGCCAGCAGCCAGTTACTAGCGGGAGTAATCAATGAGCAGTTCTTC. Translating gives CASSQLLAGVINEQFF.